Below, 27 T cell receptor beta chains from the same sample are listed, as sequenced in a study of CD8 T cells in ankylosing spondylitis. Findings and limits, study-wide: Several highly homologous variants formed a TCR beta motif that appeared characteristic of ankylosing spondylitis blood.

The antigens of these receptors remain unknown. TCRdb recomputed calls from the 5' RACE reads with MiXCR, one row per CDR3 protein. The sample yields about 840,000 distinct CDR3 sequences, over 9.5% seen once. The sample taken for sequencing was blood, either unsorted or a sorted T cell fraction (not recorded which). The receptors originated from a male donor with ankylosing spondylitis.

J is TRBJ2-7 and V is TRBV5-4; 11 positions match TRBD2. Losses at the gene ends were 4 bases for V and 2 bases for J; bases not matched to a gene: 8. Germline assignment: CDR1 SGHNT and CDR2 YYREEE (reference sequence). The CDR3 is 16 amino acids. The CDR3 DNA sequence: TGTGCCAGCAGCCAAAGTGGGACTAGCGGTGCCTACGAGCAGTACTTC. Translated: CASSQSGTSGAYEQYF.

The sample holds many counts of this clonotype. This chain uses TRBV29-1 with TRBJ2-5; D gene uncertain. V was cut by 7 bases and J by 4 bases, with 7 bases left in between. There are 10 residues in the CDR3. The germline CDR1 and CDR2 sequences are SQVTM and ANQGSEA. The chain's CDR3 is CSARIETQYF. DNA for the CDR3: TGCAGCGCGCGGATAGAGACCCAGTACTTC.

The sample holds a few counts of this clonotype. The V and J genes are TRBV20-1 and TRBJ2-1, with 8 bases matching TRBD2. Germline values: CDR1 DFQATT, CDR2 SNEGSKA (reference sequence). This CDR3 is 14 amino acids long. V lost 5 bases and J lost 4; bases outside the gene matches: 7. CDR3 protein: CSALSGSLYNEQFF. The CDR3, as DNA: TGCAGTGCTCTAAGCGGGAGTTTGTACAATGAGCAGTTCTTC.

The V and J genes are TRBV30 and TRBJ1-4; a possible D gene is TRBD1 (5 bases). The germline CDR1 and CDR2 sequences are GTSNPN and SVGIG (reference sequence). This CDR3 is 14 amino acids long. Trimming took 2 bases from V and 7 from J, leaving 14 bases between them. CDR3 region: CAWSHLRQIEKLFF. The CDR3 DNA follows: TGTGCCTGGAGTCATTTACGACAGATTGAAAAACTGTTTTTT.

Many counts were recorded for this clonotype. One end of the junction varies from germline; a read error may be responsible. The chain employs TRBV7-7 and TRBJ2-5; D is ambiguous. Per the germline V gene, CDR1 is SSHAT and CDR2 is FNYEAQ (reference sequence). CDR3 length: 13 residues. CDR3 residues: CASSLGLVETQYF. The DNA for the CDR3 is TGTGCTAGCAGCTTAGGGCTCGTCGAGACCCAGTACTTC.

At least ten counts were recorded for this clonotype. The chain couples TRBV20-1 to TRBJ1-2, with D possibly being TRBD1 (6 bases). The CDR3 is 14 residues long. The germline V gene has CDR1 DFQATT and CDR2 SNEGSKA (reference sequence). V lost 3 bases and J 3 bases, leaving 14 bases between the germline ends. The CDR3 DNA follows: TGCAGTGCTAGCTCGCAGGGGAGGTACTATGGCTACACCTTC. Amino acid sequence: CSASSQGRYYGYTF.

This clonotype was picked up many times. The chain recombines TRBV6-2 or TRBV6-3 with TRBJ2-4; D may be TRBD1 or TRBD2 (5 bases each). In germline, CDR1 is MNHEY, CDR2 SVGEGT. This CDR3 is built from 14 residues. V shed 6 bases and J shed 3 bases, with 12 bases lying between them. The CDR3 DNA reads as TGTGCCAGCAGCTATCGGGACGGCAAAAACATTCAGTACTTC. Its protein product is CASSYRDGKNIQYF.

This clonotype was seen more than once but under ten times. This sequence joins TRBV20-1 and TRBJ2-5; the match to TRBD2 covers 8 bases. J was trimmed by 3 bases and V by 6 bases; bases with no gene match: 9. This CDR3 spans 14 amino acids. Germline values: CDR1 DFQATT, CDR2 SNEGSKA (reference sequence). CDR3 region: CSATSRRGEETQYF. CDR3 DNA: TGCAGTGCCACGTCTAGGCGGGGGGAAGAGACCCAGTACTTC.

This clonotype was counted many times. The V and J genes are TRBV7-8 and TRBJ1-1; possible D gene TRBD1, 5 bases. This CDR3 is built from 15 residues. With 8 bases removed from V and 0 bases from J, the gap between germline ends came to 16 bases. Looked up from germline, CDR1 is SGHVS and CDR2 is FQNEAQ. DNA of the CDR3: TGTGCCAGCTCCCTGGGGCCGGGGATGAACACTGAAGCTTTCTTT. This sequence encodes CASSLGPGMNTEAFF.

The chain is built from TRBV18 and TRBJ2-5; 8 bases are a match to TRBD1. Trimming took 3 bases from V and 1 from J; bases not matched to a gene: 4. In germline, CDR1 is KGHSH, CDR2 LQKENI. There are 15 residues in the CDR3. The CDR3 DNA is TGTGCCAGCTCACCCGAACAGGGGGGCCAAGAGACCCAGTACTTC. It codes for CASSPEQGGQETQYF.

The V and J genes are TRBV7-9 and TRBJ1-5; D remains ambiguous. Per germline, CDR1 SEHNR and CDR2 FQNEAQ (reference sequence). The V and J ends lost 2 bases and 10 bases respectively, with 9 bases between them. There are 12 residues in the CDR3. CDR3 nucleotides: TGTGCCAGCAGCTTACTGGGGAGTCCCCAGCATTTT. Its translation: CASSLLGSPQHF.

The chain employs TRBV20-1 and TRBJ2-7, with D possibly matching TRBD2 (6 bases). This CDR3 has 14 residues. Germline V CDR1 and CDR2: DFQATT, SNEGSKA (reference sequence). The V gene lost 3 bases and the J gene lost 5 bases, with 17 bases spanning the gap. CDR3 in amino acids: CSARIWGGPNEQYF. DNA for the CDR3: TGCAGTGCTAGGATTTGGGGAGGCCCCAACGAGCAGTACTTC.

This clonotype occurred many times. V gene TRBV7-9 combines with J gene TRBJ2-1, with 9 nucleotides matching TRBD2. CDR3 length equals 15 residues. CDR1 is SEHNR, CDR2 FQNEAQ, per germline (reference sequence). The V gene end was trimmed by 3 bases and the J gene end by 8 bases; junction bases not matched to a gene: 8. DNA of the CDR3: TGTGCCAGCAGCTTCTCTCTAGCGGGACGGTATGAGCAGTTCTTC. Translated: CASSFSLAGRYEQFF.

About this clonotype itself: A read error may produce the germline difference seen at one junction end. This rearrangement joins TRBV7-9 to TRBJ1-6; 7 nucleotides align to TRBD1. Germline-derived CDR1 and CDR2 are SEHNR and FQNEAQ (reference sequence). The CDR3 runs to 16 residues. The CDR3 nucleotides read TGTGCCTGCAGCCGACCCAGGGGACAGAGAAATTCACCCCTCCACTTT. It yields the protein CACSRPRGQRNSPLHF.

This clonotype appeared a single time. J is TRBJ2-7 and V is TRBV6-1, with D uncertain. Between the trimmed V and J ends, which lost 2 bases and 3 bases, there was a span of 11 bases. This CDR3 spans 14 amino acids. Germline CDR1 reads MNHNS; CDR2 reads SASEGT. The CDR3 loop reads CASSENGPDYEQYF. CDR3 coding DNA: TGTGCCAGCAGTGAAAATGGCCCCGACTACGAGCAGTACTTC.

The V call is TRBV11-2, the J call TRBJ2-7, with D perhaps matching TRBD1 (5 bases). CDR1 is SGHAT and CDR2 is FQNNGV in the germline V gene. This CDR3 is 15 amino acids long. Trimming stripped 1 base from V and 6 bases from J, with 16 bases between. CDR3 DNA sequence: TGTGCCAGCAGCTTAGTTCGTGGCAGGGTTTTCGAGCAGTACTTC. It is translated as CASSLVRGRVFEQYF.

This clonotype was seen only a few times. This chain connects TRBV20-1 to TRBJ1-1; TRBD1 is a possible D gene (6 bases). Trimming pared 5 bases from V and 3 bases from J, leaving 10 bases between. CDR1 is DFQATT, CDR2 SNEGSKA, per germline (reference sequence). This CDR3 has 12 residues. CDR3 residues: CSAESGDTEAFF. The CDR3 DNA follows: TGCAGTGCTGAATCAGGGGACACTGAAGCTTTCTTT.

A few counts support this clonotype. The J gene is TRBJ2-1, the V gene TRBV5-1; possible D gene TRBD2, 6 bases. The CDR3 runs to 17 residues. CDR1 is SGHRS and CDR2 is YFSETQ in the germline V gene. V lost 0 bases, J lost 6 bases, and 19 bases lay in between. The CDR3 is CASSLVSPPLGGNEQFF. CDR3 coding DNA: TGCGCCAGCAGCTTGGTCAGTCCGCCATTGGGGGGCAATGAGCAGTTCTTC.

This clonotype was observed a handful of times. The J gene is TRBJ1-2, the V gene TRBV7-9; 7 nucleotides agree with TRBD1. Per germline, CDR1 SEHNR and CDR2 FQNEAQ (reference sequence). CDR3 size: 14 residues. V trimming: 3 bases; J trimming: 4 bases; junction bases outside the gene matches: 5. This CDR3 reads CASSFQQGIYGYTF. The CDR3 nucleotides read TGTGCCAGCAGCTTTCAACAGGGGATCTATGGCTACACCTTC.

This clonotype was recorded a few times. The genes are TRBV6-1 and TRBJ1-2; D possibly corresponds to TRBD1 (5 bases). The CDR3 is 16 amino acids. V dropped 6 bases and J dropped 4 bases, with 21 bases sitting between them. In germline, CDR1 is MNHNS, CDR2 SASEGT. The CDR3 DNA follows: TGTGCCAGCAGCCACCTTGGCTGGGGAAGGGGCTATGGCTACACCTTC. Amino acid sequence: CASSHLGWGRGYGYTF.

This clonotype turned up a few times. The V gene is TRBV10-3, the J gene TRBJ2-1; TRBD2 matches at 8 bases. CDR3 size: 17 residues. Germline assignment: CDR1 ENHRY and CDR2 SYGVKD. Trimming took 5 bases from V and 0 from J; bases not matched to a gene: 9. DNA of the CDR3: TGTGCCATCAGTAGGACTAGGACTAGCAGCTCCTACAATGAGCAGTTCTTC. Translation: CAISRTRTSSSYNEQFF.

This clonotype was detected many times. The J gene is TRBJ1-2, the V gene TRBV20-1; D remains ambiguous. Germline-derived CDR1 and CDR2 are DFQATT and SNEGSKA (reference sequence). Trimming cost V 3 bases and J 4 bases, with 9 bases left between them. The CDR3 length is 12 residues. CDR3 in amino acids: CSASGLPYGYTF. The CDR3 DNA sequence: TGCAGTGCTAGTGGACTTCCCTATGGCTACACCTTC.

Ten or more counts support this clonotype. J is TRBJ2-3 and V is TRBV4-2, with D possibly being TRBD2 (5 bases). The germline V gene has CDR1 LGHNA and CDR2 YNFKEQ. With 3 bases removed from V and 1 base from J, the gap between germline ends came to 11 bases. There are 15 residues in the CDR3. CDR3 in DNA: TGTGCCAGCAGCCACTCCCGGGGAGGCACAGATACGCAGTATTTT. It is translated as CASSHSRGGTDTQYF.

J is TRBJ2-2 and V is TRBV20-1; D remains ambiguous. CDR3 length: 15 residues. CDR1 and CDR2 from the germline V gene are DFQATT and SNEGSKA (reference sequence). Trimming took 3 bases from V and 4 from J, leaving 15 bases between them. The CDR3 here is CSARPSRFGTGELFF. The CDR3 nucleotides read TGCAGTGCTAGGCCCAGTCGCTTTGGCACCGGGGAGCTGTTTTTT.

This clonotype was found a few times. CDR3 in amino acids: CASSPFLKETQYF. DNA of the CDR3: TGTGCCAGCTCACCATTCCTAAAAGAGACCCAGTACTTC. The chain couples TRBV18 to TRBJ2-5; the D is unclear. Germline CDR1 KGHSH, CDR2 LQKENI. With 2 bases removed from V and 3 bases from J, the gap between germline ends came to 7 bases. The CDR3 is 13 amino acids.

This clonotype came up a few times. The V and J genes are TRBV5-1 and TRBJ2-1; the match to TRBD2 covers 7 bases. The ends lost 4 bases at V and 4 bases at J; junction bases unmatched: 8. The germline CDR1 and CDR2 sequences are SGHRS and YFSETQ. The CDR3 has 15 residues. This CDR3 reads CASSPGEGLYNEQFF. In DNA, the CDR3 is TGCGCCAGCAGCCCGGGGGAGGGCCTATACAATGAGCAGTTCTTC.

This clonotype appeared a few times. The CDR3 DNA reads as TGTGCCAGCAGTCCATCAATTTCCTACGAGCAGTACTTC. Translated, it gives CASSPSISYEQYF. The chain links TRBV6-1 to TRBJ2-7; no clear D gene. CDR3 length: 13 residues. The germline gives CDR1 MNHNS, CDR2 SASEGT. The ends were cut back, 5 bases at V and 1 base at J, with 9 bases in the middle.